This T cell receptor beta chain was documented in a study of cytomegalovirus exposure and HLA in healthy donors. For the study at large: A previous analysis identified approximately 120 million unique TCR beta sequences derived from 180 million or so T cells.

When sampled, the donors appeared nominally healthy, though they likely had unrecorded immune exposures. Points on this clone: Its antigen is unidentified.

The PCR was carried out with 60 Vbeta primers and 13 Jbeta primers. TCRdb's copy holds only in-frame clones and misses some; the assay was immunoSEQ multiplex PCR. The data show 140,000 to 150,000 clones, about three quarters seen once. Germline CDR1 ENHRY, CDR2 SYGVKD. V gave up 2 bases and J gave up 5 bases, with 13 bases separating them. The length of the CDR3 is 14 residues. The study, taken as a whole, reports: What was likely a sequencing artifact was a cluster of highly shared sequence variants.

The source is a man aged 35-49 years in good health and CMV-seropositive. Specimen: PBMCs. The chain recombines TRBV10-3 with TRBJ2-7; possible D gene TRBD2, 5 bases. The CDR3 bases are TGTGCCATCAGTGAGGGTGAGGGTCGGGACGAGCAGTACTTC. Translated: CAISEGEGRDEQYF.